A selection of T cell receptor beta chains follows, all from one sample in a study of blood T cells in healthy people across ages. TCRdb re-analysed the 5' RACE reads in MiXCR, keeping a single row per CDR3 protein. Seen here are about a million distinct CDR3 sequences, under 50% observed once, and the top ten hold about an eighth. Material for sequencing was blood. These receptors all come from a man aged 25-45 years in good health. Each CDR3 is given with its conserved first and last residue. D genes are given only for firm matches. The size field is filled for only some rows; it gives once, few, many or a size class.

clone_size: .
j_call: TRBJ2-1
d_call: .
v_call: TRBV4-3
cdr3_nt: TGCGCCAGCAGCCAAGACAGGGTTCAATACAATGAGCAGTTCTTC
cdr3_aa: CASSQDRVQYNEQFF

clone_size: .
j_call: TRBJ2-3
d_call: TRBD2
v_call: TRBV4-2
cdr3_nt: TGTGCCAGCAGCCAAGAGGGGCCACTAGCGGGGAACTTACGGGATACGCAGTATTTT
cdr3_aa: CASSQEGPLAGNLRDTQYF

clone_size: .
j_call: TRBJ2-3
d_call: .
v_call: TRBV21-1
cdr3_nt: TGTGCCAGCAGCAAACCGCCAAATAGGGCAGATACGCAGTATTTT
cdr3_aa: CASSKPPNRADTQYF

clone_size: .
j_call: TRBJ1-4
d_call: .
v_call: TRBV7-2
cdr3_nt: TGTGCCAGCAGCTTAGGAGGGGCCCAGAATGAAAAACTGTTTTTT
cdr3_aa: CASSLGGAQNEKLFF

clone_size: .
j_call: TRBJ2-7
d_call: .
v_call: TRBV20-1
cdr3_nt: TGCAGTGCTGGGATCAAGACCTACGAGCAGTACTTC
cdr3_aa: CSAGIKTYEQYF

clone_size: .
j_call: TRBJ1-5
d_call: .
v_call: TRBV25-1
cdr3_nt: TGTGCCAGCAGTGTGAGAGGACCGGGACAAGGAAAGAGGAATAGCAATCAGCCCCAGCATTTT
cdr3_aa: CASSVRGPGQGKRNSNQPQHF

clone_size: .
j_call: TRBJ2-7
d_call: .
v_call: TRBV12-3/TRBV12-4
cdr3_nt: TGTGCCAGCAGTTTAATCGGACATTACATAGAGCAGTACTTC
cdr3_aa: CASSLIGHYIEQYF

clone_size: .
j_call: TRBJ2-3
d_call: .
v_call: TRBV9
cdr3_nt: TGTGCCAACAGCGTAAACGGACGGAGCACAGATACGCAGTATTTT
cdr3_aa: CANSVNGRSTDTQYF

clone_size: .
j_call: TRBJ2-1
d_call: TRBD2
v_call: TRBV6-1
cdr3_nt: TGTGCCAGCAGTGAACGGGTAGCGGGCTTGTACAATGAGCAGTTCTTC
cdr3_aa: CASSERVAGLYNEQFF

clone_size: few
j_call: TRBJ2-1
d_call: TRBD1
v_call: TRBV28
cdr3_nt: TGTGCCAGCAGTTTAAGTTTGGGACAGAAGTACAATGAGCAGTTCTTC
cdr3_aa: CASSLSLGQKYNEQFF

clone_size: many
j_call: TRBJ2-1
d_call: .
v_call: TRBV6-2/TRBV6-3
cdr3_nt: TGTGCCAGCAGTGCCGCCGTCCGCGGCAGGAACAATGAGCAGTTCTTC
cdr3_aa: CASSAAVRGRNNEQFF

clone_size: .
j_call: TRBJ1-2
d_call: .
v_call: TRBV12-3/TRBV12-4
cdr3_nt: TGTGCCAGCAGTTTCCGACGGATAGCGGAATATGGCTACACCTTC
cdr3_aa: CASSFRRIAEYGYTF

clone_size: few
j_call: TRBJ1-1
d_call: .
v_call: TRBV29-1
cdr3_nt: TGCAGCGTTTACAGGTTAGCTGAAGCTTTCTTT
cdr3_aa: CSVYRLAEAFF

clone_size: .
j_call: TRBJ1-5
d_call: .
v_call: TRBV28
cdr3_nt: TGTGCCAGCAGTTCCCCACAGGGAGGCAATCAGCCCCAGCATTTT
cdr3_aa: CASSSPQGGNQPQHF

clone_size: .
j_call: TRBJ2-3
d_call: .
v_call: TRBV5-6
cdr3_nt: TGTGCCAGCAGCTTGGATCCAAGCGGTCTTCCTTCAGATACGCAGTATTTT
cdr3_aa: CASSLDPSGLPSDTQYF

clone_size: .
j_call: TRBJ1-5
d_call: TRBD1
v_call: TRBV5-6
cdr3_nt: TGTGCCAGCAGCGTCAGGGGGCTCACTCAGCCCCAGCATTTT
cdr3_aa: CASSVRGLTQPQHF

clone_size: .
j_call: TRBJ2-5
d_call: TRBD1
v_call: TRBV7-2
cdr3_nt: TGTACCAGCAGCTCCCCGACAGGGGGAAAAGAGACCCAGTACTTC
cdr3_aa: CTSSSPTGGKETQYF

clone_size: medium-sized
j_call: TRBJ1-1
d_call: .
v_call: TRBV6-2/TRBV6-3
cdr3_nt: TGTGCCAGCAGTTACTCACCCCGGGTAATGAACACTGAAGCTTTCTTT
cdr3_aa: CASSYSPRVMNTEAFF

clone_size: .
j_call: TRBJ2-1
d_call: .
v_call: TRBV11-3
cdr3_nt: TGTGCCAGCAGCTTAGAAGGGCCCGCTGGTGAGCAGTTCTTC
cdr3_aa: CASSLEGPAGEQFF

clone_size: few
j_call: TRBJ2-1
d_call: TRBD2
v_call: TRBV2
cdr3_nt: TGTGCCAGCAGTGAAGCGCTTCCAGGACTAGCGGGGCGGAAGACCTACAATGAGCAGTTCTTC
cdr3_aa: CASSEALPGLAGRKTYNEQFF

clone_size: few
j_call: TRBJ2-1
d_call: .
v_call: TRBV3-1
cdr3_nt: TGTGCCAGCAGCCCAGGGGGACTTCTCTCCTACAATGAGCAGTTCTTC
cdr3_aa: CASSPGGLLSYNEQFF

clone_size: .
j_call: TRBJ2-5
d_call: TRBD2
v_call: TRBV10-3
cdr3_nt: TGTGCCATCAGGGCCACTAGCGGGGGTACTCAAGAGACCCAGTACTTC
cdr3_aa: CAIRATSGGTQETQYF

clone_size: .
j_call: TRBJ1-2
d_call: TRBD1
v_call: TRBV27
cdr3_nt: TGTGCCAGCAGTTTGCAGACAGGGACTGGTGGCTACACCTTC
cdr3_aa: CASSLQTGTGGYTF

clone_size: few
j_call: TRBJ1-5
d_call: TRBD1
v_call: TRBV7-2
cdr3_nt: TGTGCCAGCAGCTTCCAGGGGGTATGGCAGCCCCAGCATTTT
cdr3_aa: CASSFQGVWQPQHF

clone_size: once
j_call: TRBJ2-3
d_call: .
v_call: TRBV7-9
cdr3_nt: TGTGCCAGCAGCCCCGGAATTGCGGGATTCGCCACAGATACGCAGTATTTT
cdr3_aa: CASSPGIAGFATDTQYF

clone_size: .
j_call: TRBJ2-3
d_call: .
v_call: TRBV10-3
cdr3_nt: TGTGCCATCAGTGAGTCGGTTGGCGGGATCACAGATACGCAGTATTTT
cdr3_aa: CAISESVGGITDTQYF

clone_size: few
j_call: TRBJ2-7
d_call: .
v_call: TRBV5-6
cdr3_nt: TGTGCCAGCAGCTTGGGAGTCGCCCCCTACGAGCAGTACTTC
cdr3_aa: CASSLGVAPYEQYF

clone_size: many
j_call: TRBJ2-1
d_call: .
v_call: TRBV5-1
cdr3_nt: TGCGCCAGCACGACCGATACAACCTACAATGAGCAGTTCTTC
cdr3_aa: CASTTDTTYNEQFF

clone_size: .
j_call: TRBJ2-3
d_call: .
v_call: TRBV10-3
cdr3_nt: TGTGCCATCAGTGAGTCGGCTCAAGCTAGCACAGATACGCAGTATTTT
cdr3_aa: CAISESAQASTDTQYF

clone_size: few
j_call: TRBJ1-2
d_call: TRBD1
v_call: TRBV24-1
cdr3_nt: TGTGCCACCAGTGAAGCGACAGGGAATGGCTACACCTTC
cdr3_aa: CATSEATGNGYTF

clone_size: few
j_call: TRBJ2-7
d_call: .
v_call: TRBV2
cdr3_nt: TGTGCCAGCAGTGAAGCCGGTACTTTCTACGAGCAGTACTTC
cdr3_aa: CASSEAGTFYEQYF

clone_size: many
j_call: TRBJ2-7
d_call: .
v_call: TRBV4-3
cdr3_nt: TGTGCCAGCAGCCAAGATCTCGGGGCGTACGAGCAGTACTTC
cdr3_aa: CASSQDLGAYEQYF

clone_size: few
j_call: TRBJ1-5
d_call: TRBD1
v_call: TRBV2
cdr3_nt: TGTGCCAGCAGTGAGGGACAGGGATATCAGCCCCAGCATTTT
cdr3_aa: CASSEGQGYQPQHF

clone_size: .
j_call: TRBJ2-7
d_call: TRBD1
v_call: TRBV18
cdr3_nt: TGTGCCAGCTCACCGGGACAGGGCATCAACGAGCAGTACTTC
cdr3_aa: CASSPGQGINEQYF

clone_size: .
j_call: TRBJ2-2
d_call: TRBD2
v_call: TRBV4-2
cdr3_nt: TGTGCCAGCAGCCAACTGGGACTAGCGTCCACCGGGGAGCTGTTTTTT
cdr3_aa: CASSQLGLASTGELFF

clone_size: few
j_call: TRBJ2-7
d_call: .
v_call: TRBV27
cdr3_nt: TGTGCCAGCAGTTTATCGGGCAGGGTGTCCTACGAGCAGTACTTC
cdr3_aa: CASSLSGRVSYEQYF

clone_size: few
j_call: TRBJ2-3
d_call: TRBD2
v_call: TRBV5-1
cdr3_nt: TGCGCCAGCAGCTCTAGCGGGGGGGCAAATACGCAGTATTTT
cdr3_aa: CASSSSGGANTQYF

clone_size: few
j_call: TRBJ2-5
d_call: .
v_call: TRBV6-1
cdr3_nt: TGTGCCAGCAGCAGGGTTGTCGGCGAGACCCAGTACTTC
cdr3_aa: CASSRVVGETQYF

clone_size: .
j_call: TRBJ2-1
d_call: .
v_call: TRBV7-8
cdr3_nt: TGTGCCAGCAGCTTATACGCCAATGAGCAGTTCTTC
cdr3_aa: CASSLYANEQFF

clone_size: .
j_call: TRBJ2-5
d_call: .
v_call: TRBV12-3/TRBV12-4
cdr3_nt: TGTGCCAGCAGTTTCGTGGGGGCGCAGTCGGAGACCCAGTACTTC
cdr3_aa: CASSFVGAQSETQYF

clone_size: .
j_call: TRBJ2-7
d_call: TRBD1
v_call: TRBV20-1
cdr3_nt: TGCAGTGCCCCTCGACAGGGGAGCTCCTACGAGCAGTACTTC
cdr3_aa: CSAPRQGSSYEQYF

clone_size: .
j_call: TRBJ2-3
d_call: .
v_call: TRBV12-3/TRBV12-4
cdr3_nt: TGTGCCAGCAGTAGAAATCCGAGCAGAGGGATTACAGATACGCAGTATTTT
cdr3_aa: CASSRNPSRGITDTQYF

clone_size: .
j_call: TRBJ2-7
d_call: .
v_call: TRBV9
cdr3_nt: TGTGCCAGCAGCTTTGCGGGGCTGCCTTCCTACGAGCAGTACTTC
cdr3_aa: CASSFAGLPSYEQYF

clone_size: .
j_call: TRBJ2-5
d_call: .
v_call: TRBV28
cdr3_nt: TGTGCCAGCACTACCGGGGCAGTGCAGACCCAGTACTTC
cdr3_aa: CASTTGAVQTQYF

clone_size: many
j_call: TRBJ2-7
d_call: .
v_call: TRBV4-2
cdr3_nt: TGTGCCAGCAGCGAGGGTGACGAGCAGTACTTC
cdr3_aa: CASSEGDEQYF

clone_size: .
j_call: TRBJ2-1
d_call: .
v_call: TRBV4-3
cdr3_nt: TGCGCCAGCAGCCCTACACTTTTCTCGGGGGAGGTCGTTTATAAGCAGTTCTTC
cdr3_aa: CASSPTLFSGEVVYKQFF

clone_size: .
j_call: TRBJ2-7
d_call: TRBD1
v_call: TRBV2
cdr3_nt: TGTGCCAGCAGTGAGGTAGGGACAGCGTACGAGCAGTACTTC
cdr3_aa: CASSEVGTAYEQYF

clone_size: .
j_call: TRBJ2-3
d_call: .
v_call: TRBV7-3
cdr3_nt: TGTGCCAGCAGCTTAGGGGGTCAGGGCTATGCAGATACGCAGTATTTT
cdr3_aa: CASSLGGQGYADTQYF

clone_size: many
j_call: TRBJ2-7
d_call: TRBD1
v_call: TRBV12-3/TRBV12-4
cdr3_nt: TGTGCCAGCAGGGGACAGGGGGCTAAAGAGCAGTACTTC
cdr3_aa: CASRGQGAKEQYF

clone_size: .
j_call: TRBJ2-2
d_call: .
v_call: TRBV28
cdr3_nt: TGTGCCAGCAGCCCCCCAGACACGAACACCGGGGAGCTGTTTTTT
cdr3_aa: CASSPPDTNTGELFF

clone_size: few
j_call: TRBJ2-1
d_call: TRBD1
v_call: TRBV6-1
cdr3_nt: TGTGCCAGCAGTCTGGACAGGTCAGAGCAGTTCTTC
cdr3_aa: CASSLDRSEQFF

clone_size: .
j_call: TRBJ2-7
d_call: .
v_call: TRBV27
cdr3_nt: TGTGCCAGCAGTTTACGGCCCGGCGAGCAGTACTTC
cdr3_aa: CASSLRPGEQYF

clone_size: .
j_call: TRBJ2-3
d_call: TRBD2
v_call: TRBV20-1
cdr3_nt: TGCAGTGCTAGGGCGCCGGGACTAGCTGGAGATACGCAGTATTTT
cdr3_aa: CSARAPGLAGDTQYF